The text below deals with one T cell receptor (beta chain). Sequenced by immunoSEQ multiplex PCR; TCRdb stores in-frame clones only, minus some. The data hold about 150,000 clones, with under 90% observed a single time. The CDR3 spans 16 residues. Germline V gene lookup returns CDR1 SGHAT and CDR2 FQNNGV. Trimming removed 4 bases from V and 5 bases from J; junction bases left unmatched: 11. The sample belongs to a study of blood T cell repertoires in COVID-19. The receptor comes from a woman of 80 years or more with active or convalescent COVID-19. Sequenced material: peripheral blood. The rearrangement uses TRBV11-2 and TRBJ2-1; 7 bases match TRBD2. DNA of the CDR3: TGTGCCAGCAGCTCCCGGTGGAGCGGGGCTAACAATGAGCAGTTCTTC. Translated, it gives CASSSRWSGANNEQFF.